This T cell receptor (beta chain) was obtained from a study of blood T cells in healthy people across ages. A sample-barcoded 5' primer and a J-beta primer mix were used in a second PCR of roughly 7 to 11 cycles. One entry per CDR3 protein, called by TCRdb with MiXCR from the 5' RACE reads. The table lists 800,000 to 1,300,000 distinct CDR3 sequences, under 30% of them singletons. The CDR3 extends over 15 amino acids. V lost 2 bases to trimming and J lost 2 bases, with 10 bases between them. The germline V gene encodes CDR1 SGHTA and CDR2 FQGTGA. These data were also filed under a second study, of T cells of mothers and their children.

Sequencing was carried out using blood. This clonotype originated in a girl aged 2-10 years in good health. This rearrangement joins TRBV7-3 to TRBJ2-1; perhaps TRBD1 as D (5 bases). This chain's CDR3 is CASSLGAGTYNEQFF. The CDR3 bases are TGTGCCAGCAGCTTAGGGGCAGGGACCTACAATGAGCAGTTCTTC.